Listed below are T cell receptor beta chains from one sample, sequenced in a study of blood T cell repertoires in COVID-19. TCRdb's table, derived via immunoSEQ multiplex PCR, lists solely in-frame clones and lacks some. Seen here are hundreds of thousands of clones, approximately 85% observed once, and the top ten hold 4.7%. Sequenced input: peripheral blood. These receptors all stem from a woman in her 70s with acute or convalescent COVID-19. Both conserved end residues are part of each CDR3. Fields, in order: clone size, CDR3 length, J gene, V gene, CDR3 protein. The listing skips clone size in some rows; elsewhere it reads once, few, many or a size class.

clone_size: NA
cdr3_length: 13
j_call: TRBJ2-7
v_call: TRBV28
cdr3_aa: CASSSSYSYEQYF

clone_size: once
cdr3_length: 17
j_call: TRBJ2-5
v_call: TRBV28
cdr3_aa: CASSSPFGTGGEETQYF

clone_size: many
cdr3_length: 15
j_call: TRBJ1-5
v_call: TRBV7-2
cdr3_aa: CASSSGQPGNQPQHF

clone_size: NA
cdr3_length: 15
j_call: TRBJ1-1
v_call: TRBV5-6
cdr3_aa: CASSLSPTVNTEAFF

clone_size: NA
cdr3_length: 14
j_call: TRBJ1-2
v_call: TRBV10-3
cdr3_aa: CAISLGTAKYGYTF

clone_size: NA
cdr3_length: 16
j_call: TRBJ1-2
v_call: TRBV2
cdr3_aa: CASNSGTGLRNYGYTF

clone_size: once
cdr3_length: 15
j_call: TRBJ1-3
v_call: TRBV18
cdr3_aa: CASSPQGGTGNTIYF

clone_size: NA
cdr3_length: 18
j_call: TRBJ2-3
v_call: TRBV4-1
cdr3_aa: CASSQGLHTGRGTDTQYF

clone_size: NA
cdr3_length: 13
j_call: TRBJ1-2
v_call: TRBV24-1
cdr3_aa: CATQDRINYGYTF

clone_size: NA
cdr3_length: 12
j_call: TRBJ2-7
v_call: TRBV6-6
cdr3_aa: CASTRGWYEQYF

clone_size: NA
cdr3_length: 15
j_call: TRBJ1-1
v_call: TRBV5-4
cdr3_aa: CASSLVVGSNTEAFF

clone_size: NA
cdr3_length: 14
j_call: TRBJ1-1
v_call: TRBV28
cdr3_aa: CASSLSGQGRVAFF

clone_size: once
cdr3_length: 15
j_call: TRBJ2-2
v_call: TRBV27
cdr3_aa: CASRSTGISTGELFF

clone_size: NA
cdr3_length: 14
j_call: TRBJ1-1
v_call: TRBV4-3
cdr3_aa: CASSQDRGNTEAFF

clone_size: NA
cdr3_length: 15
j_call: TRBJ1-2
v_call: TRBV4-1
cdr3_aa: CASSQAPGQGFGYTF

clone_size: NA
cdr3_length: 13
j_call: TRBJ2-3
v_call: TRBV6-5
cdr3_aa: CASSHDRADTQYF

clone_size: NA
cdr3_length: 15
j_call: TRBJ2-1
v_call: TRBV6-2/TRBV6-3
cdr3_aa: CASSYGSGGFNEQFF

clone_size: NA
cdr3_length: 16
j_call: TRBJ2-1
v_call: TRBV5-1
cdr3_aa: CASSWGTGGSYNEQFF

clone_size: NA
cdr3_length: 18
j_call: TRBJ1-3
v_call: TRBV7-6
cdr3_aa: CASSLEIPGGPSGNTIYF

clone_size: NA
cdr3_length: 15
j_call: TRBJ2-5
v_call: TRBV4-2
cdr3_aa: CASSRMEGSTETQYF

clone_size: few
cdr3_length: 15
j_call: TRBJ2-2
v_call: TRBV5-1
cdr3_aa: CASSFQGANTGELFF

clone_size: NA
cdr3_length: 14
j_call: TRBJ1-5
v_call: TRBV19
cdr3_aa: CASRETGISQPQHF

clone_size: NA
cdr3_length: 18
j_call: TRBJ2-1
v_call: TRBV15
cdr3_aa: CATSSGISPGTGGNEQFF

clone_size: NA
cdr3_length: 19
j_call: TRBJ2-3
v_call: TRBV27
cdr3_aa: CASSFVLGDRGGPTDTQYF

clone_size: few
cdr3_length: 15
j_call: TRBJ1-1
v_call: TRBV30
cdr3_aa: CAWSVRGVMNTEAFF

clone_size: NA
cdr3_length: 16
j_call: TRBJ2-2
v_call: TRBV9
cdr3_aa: CASSYHQGENTGELFF

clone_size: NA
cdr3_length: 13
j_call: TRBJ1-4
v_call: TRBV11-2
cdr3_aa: CASSLVFNEKLFF

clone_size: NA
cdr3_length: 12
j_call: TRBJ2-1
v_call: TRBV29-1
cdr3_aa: CSVAVQFNEQFF

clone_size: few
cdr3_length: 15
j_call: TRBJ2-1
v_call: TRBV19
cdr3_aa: CASSIHAGTGNEQFF

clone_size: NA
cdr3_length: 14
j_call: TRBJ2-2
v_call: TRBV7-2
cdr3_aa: CASSLSGGRGELFF

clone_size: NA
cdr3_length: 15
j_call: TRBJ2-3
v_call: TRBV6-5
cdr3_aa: CASSYQRGFTDTQYF

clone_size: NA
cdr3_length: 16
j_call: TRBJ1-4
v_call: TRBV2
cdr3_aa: CATRQGTWATNEKLFF

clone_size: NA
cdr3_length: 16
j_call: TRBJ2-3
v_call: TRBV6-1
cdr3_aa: CASNDRDRGRSDTQYF

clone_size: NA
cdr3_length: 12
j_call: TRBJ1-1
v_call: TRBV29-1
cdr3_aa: CSGQGWVTEAFF

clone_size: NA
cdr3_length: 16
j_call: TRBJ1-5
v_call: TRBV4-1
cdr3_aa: CASSLLPDRGNQPQHF

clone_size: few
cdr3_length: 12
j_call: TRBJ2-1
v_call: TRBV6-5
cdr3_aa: CASTLGRGEQFF

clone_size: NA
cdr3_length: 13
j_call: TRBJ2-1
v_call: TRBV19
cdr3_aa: CASSIESYNEQFF

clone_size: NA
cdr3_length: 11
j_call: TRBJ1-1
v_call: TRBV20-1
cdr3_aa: CSARQGEVAFF

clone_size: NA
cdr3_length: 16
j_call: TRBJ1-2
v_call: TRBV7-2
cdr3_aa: CASRNQGGSVRYGYTF

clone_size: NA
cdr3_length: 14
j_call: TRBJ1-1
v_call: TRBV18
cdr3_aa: CASSPAAKNTEAFF

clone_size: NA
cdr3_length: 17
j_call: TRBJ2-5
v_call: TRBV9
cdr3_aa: CASSVGVGQGFQETQYF

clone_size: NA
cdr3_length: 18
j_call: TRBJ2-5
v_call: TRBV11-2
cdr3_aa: CASSLMETGISFPRTQYF

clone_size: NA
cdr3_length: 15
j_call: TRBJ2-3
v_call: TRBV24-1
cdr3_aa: CATSLSGDYTDTQYF